This paragraph reports one T cell receptor (beta chain). Its target is unknown. This sample is part of a study of T cells expressing NK-cell markers. Findings and caveats of the study: Evidence did not settle whether expanded NKG2C+ T cell clones targeted HCMV.

TCRdb reanalyzed the 5' RACE reads and collapses them to one entry per CDR3 protein, without DNA. This table holds around 260,000 distinct CDR3 sequences. The sequenced material came from blood T cells: a sorted CD56 or NKG2C T cell subset, CD4+ or CD8+ T cells, or bulk PBMC T cells (not recorded which). The clonotype originates from a woman aged 18 to 75 in good health.

This chain's CDR3 is CASSLGYTRTYYGYTF. The chain has TRBV5-6 and TRBJ1-2. In germline, CDR1 is SGHDT, CDR2 YYEEEE. CDR3 size: 16 residues.